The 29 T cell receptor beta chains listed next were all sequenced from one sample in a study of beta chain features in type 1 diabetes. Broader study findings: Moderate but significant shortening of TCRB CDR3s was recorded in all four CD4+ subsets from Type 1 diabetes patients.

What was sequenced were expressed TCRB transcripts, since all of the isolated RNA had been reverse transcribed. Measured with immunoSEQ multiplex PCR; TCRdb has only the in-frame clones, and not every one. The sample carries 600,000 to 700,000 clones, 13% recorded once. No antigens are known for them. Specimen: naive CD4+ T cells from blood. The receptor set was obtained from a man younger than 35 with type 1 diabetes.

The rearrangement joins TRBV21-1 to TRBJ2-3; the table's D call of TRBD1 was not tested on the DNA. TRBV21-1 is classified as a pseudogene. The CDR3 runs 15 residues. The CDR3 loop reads CASSKWTVSTDTQYF. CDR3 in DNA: TGTGCCAGCAGCAAATGGACAGTAAGCACAGATACGCAGTATTTT.

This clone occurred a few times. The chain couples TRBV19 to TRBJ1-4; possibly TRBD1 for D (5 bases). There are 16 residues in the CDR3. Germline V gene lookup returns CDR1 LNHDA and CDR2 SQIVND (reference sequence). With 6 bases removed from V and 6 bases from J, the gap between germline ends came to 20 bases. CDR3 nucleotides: TGTGCCAGTAGCCCTCCTCTCTACCGGGGACATGAAAAACTGTTTTTT. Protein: CASSPPLYRGHEKLFF.

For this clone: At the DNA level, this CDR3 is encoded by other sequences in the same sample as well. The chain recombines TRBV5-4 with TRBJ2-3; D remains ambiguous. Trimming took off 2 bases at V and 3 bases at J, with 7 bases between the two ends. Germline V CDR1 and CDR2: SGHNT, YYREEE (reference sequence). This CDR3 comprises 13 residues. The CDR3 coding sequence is TGTGCCAGCAGCTTAGGTGGGACAGATACGCAGTATTTT. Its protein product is CASSLGGTDTQYF.

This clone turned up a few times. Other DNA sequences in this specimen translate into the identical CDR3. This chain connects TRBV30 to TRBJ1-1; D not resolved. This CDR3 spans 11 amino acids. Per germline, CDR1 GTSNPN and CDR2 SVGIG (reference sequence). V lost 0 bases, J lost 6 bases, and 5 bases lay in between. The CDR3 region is CAWSVEAEAFF. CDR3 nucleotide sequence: TGTGCCTGGAGTGTAGAGGCTGAAGCTTTCTTT. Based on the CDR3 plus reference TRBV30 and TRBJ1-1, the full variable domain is SQTIHQWPATLVQPVGSPLSLECTVEGTSNPNLYWYRQAAGRGLQLLFYSVGIGQISSEVPQNLSASRPQDRQFILSSKKLLLSDSGFYLCAWSVEAEAFFGQGTRLTVV.

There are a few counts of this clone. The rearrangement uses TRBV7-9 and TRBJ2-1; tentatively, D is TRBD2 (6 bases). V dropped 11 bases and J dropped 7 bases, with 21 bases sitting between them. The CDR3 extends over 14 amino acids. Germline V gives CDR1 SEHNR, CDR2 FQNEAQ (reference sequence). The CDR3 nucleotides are TGTGCCGCGGACGGCCGGGAGTACCTTAATGAGCAGTTCTTC. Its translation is CAADGREYLNEQFF.

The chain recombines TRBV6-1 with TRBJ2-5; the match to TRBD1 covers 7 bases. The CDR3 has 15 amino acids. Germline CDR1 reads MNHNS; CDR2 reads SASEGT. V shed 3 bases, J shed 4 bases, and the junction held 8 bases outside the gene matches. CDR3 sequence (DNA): TGTGCCAGCAGTGATGGGAACAGGGGTTCAGAGACCCAGTACTTC. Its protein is CASSDGNRGSETQYF.

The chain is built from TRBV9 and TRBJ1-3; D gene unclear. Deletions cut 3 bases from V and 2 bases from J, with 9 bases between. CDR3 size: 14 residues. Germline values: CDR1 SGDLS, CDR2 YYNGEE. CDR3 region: CASSDRRAGNTIYF. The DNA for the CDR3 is TGTGCCAGCAGCGATAGAAGGGCTGGAAACACCATATATTTT.

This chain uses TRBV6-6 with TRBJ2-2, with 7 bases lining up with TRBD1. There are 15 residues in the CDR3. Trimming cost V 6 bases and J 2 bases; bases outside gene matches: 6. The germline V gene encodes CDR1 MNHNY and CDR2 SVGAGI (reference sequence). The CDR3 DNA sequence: TGTGCCAGCAGACGACAGGGATTAAACACCGGGGAGCTGTTTTTT. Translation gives CASRRQGLNTGELFF.

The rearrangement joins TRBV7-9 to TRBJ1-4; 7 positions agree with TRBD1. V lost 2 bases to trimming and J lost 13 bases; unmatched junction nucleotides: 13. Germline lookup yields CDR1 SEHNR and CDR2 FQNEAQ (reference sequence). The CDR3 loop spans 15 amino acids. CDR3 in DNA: TGTGCCAGCAGCTTACAGGGGGGGACCGCCGATAGACTGTTTTTT. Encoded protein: CASSLQGGTADRLFF.

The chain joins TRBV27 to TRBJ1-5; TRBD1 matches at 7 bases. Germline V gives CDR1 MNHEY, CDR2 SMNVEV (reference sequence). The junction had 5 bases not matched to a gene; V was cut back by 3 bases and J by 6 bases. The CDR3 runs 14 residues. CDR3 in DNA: TGTGCCAGCAGTTTCACCGACAGGGCTCAGCCCCAGCATTTT. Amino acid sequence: CASSFTDRAQPQHF.

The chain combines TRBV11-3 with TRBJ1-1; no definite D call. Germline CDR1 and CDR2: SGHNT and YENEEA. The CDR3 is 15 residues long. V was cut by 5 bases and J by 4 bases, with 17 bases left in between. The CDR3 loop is CASSPAKNTGTEAFF. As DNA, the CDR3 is TGTGCCAGCAGCCCAGCTAAAAACACTGGCACTGAAGCTTTCTTT.

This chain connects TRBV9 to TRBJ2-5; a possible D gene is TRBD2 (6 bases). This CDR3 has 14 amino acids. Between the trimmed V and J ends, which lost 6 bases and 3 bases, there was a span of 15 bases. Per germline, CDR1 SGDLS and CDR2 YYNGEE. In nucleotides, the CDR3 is TGTGCCAGCAAAGGTGGCAGGGAGGAAGAGACCCAGTACTTC. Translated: CASKGGREEETQYF.

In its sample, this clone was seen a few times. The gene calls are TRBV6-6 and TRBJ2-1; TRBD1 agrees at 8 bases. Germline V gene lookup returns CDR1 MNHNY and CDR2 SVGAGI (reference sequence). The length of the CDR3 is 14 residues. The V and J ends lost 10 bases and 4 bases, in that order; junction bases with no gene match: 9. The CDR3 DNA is TGTGCCACCAATCACAGGGGGGCTTACAATGAGCAGTTCTTC. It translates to CATNHRGAYNEQFF.

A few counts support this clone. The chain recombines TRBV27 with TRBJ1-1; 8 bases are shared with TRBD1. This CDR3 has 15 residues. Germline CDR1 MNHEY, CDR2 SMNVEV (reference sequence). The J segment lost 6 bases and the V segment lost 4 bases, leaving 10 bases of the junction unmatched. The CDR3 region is CASSSWTGMIAEAFF. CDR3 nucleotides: TGTGCCAGCAGTTCCTGGACAGGGATGATTGCTGAAGCTTTCTTT.

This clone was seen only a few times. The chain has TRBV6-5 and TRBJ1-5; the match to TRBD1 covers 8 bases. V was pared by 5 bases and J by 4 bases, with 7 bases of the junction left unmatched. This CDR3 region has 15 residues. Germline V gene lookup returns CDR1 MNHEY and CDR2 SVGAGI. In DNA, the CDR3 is TGTGCCAGCAGTGCCCAGGGGGCACTAAATCAGCCCCAGCATTTT. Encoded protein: CASSAQGALNQPQHF.

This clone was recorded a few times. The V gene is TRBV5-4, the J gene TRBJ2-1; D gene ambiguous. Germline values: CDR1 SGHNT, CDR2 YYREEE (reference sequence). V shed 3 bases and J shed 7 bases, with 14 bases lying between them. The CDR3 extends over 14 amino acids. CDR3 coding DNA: TGTGCCAGCAGCTCCCCAAAGGGCGTGAATGAGCAGTTCTTC. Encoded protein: CASSSPKGVNEQFF.

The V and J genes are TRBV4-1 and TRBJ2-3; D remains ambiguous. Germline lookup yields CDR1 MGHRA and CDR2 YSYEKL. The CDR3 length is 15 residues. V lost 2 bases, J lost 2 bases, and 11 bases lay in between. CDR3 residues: CASSQNPEITDTQYF. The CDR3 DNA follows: TGCGCCAGCAGCCAAAACCCGGAGATCACAGATACGCAGTATTTT.

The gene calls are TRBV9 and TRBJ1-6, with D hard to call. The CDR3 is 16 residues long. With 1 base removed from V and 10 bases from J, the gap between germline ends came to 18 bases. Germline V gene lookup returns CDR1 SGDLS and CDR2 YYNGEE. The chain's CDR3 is CASSVSGQVGLSPLHF. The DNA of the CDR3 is TGTGCCAGCAGCGTAAGTGGGCAGGTGGGGTTGTCACCCCTCCACTTT.

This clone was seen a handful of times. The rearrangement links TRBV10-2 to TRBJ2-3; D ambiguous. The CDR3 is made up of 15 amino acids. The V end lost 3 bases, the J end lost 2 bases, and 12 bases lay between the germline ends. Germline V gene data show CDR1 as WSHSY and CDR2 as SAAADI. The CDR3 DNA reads TGCGCCAGCAGTGAATGGGAATCATACACAGATACGCAGTATTTT. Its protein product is CASSEWESYTDTQYF.

The DNA of the CDR3 is TGTGCCAGCAGCTTAGGGCCAGGGATTGAAGCTTTCTTT. This codes for CASSLGPGIEAFF. This rearrangement joins TRBV7-9 to TRBJ1-1; possible D gene TRBD1, 5 bases. V gave up 1 base and J gave up 7 bases, with 10 bases separating them. Per germline, CDR1 SEHNR and CDR2 FQNEAQ (reference sequence). The CDR3 has 13 amino acids.

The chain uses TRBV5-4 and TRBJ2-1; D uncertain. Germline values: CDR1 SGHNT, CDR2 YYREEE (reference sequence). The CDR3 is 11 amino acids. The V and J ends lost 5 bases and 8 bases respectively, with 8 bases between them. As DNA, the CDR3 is TGTGCCAGCAGGGGCGCGGATGAGCAGTTCTTC. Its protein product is CASRGADEQFF.

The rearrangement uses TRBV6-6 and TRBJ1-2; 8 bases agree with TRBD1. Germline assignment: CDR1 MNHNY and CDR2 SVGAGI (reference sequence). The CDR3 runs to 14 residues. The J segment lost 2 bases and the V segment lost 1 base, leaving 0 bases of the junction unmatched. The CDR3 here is CASSYWTGNYGYTF. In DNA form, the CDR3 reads TGTGCCAGCAGTTACTGGACAGGGAACTATGGCTACACCTTC.

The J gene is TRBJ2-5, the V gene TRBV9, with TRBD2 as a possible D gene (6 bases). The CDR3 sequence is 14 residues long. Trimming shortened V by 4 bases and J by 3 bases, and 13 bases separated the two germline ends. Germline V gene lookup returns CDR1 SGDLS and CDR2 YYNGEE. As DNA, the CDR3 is TGTGCCAGCAGCCCGATGGGGGGTGAAGAGACCCAGTACTTC. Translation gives CASSPMGGEETQYF.

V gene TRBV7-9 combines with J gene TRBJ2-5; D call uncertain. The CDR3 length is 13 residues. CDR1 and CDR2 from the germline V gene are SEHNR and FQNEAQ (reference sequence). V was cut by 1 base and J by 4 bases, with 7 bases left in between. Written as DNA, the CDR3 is TGTGCCAGCAGCTTAGTTACGGGAGAGACCCAGTACTTC. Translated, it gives CASSLVTGETQYF. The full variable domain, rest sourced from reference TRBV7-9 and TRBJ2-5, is DTGVSQNPRHKITKRGQNVTFRCDPISEHNRLYWYRQTLGQGPEFLTYFQNEAQLEKSRLLSDRFSAERPKGSFSTLEIQRTEQGDSAMYLCASSLVTGETQYFGPGTRLLVL.

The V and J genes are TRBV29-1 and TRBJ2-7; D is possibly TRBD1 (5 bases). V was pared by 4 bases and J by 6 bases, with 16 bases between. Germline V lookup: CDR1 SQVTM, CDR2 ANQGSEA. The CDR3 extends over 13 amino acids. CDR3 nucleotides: TGCAGCGTTGCCATCGCAGGGAATTTCGAGCAGTACTTC. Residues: CSVAIAGNFEQYF.

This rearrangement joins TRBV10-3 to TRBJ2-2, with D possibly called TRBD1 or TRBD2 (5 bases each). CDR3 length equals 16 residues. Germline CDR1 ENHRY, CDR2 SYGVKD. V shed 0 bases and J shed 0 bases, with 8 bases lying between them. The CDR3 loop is CAISESRGTNTGELFF. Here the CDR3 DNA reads TGTGCCATCAGTGAGTCGAGGGGTACGAACACCGGGGAGCTGTTTTTT.

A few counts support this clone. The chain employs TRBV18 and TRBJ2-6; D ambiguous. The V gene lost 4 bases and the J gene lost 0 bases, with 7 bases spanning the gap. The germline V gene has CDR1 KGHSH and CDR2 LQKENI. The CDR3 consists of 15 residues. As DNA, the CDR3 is TGTGCCAGCTCACAGGACCGCTCTGGGGCCAACGTCCTGACTTTC. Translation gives CASSQDRSGANVLTF. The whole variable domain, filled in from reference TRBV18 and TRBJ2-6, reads NAGVMQNPRHLVRRRGQEARLRCSPMKGHSHVYWYRQLPEEGLKFMVYLQKENIIDESGMPKERFSAEFPKEGPSILRIQQVVRGDSAAYFCASSQDRSGANVLTFGAGSRLTVL.

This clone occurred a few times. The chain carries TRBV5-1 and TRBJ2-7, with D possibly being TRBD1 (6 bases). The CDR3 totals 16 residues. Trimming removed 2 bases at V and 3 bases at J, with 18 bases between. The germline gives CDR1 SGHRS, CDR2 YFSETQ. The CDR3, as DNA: TGCGCCAGCAGCTTTGGATCCACAGGGAGTGGCTACGAGCAGTACTTC. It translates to CASSFGSTGSGYEQYF.

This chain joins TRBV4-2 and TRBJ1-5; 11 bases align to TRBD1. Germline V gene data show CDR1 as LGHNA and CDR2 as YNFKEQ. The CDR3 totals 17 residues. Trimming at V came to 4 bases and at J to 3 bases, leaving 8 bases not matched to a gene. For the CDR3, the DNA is TGTGCCAGCAGCCCCGGGACAGGGGGACGAGTCAATCAGCCCCAGCATTTT. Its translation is CASSPGTGGRVNQPQHF.